Below, 29 T cell receptor beta chains from the same sample are listed, as sequenced in a study of metastatic and nonmetastatic thyroid tumors. No treatment had been given to any patient before thyroid surgery. Using MiXCR, TCRdb reanalyzed the PCR reads. Counted here are 15,000 or so clones, approximately 12% occurring once; the ten biggest clones make up 15% to 20%. Specimen: tumor tissue. Receptors were obtained from a female donor with papillary thyroid cancer or a benign thyroid nodule (not recorded which). Some clones in this sample may be carry-over from other donors' samples.

This clone was observed many times. This chain links TRBV27 with TRBJ2-7, with D tentatively TRBD1 or TRBD2 (5 bases each). Germline assignment: CDR1 MNHEY and CDR2 SMNVEV (reference sequence). The length of the CDR3 is 15 residues. V shed 8 bases and J shed 2 bases, with 19 bases lying between them. The CDR3 DNA follows: TGTGCCAGCGCCAGAGTTTTCCGGGGCCCCTACGAGCAGTACTTC. This codes for CASARVFRGPYEQYF.

This clone was counted ten times or more. The chain links TRBV10-2 to TRBJ2-1, with 10 bases identical to TRBD2. Germline V lookup: CDR1 WSHSY, CDR2 SAAADI. CDR3 length: 14 residues. The V gene end was trimmed by 7 bases and the J gene end by 6 bases; junction bases not matched to a gene: 6. The CDR3 DNA reads as TGCGCCAGCACAGGACCTAGCGGGGGCAATGAGCAGTTCTTC. Protein: CASTGPSGGNEQFF.

This clone was seen ten or more times. V and J are TRBV6-1 and TRBJ2-7; TRBD1 is a possible D gene (5 bases). V was shortened by 4 bases and J by 3 bases, with 7 bases between the two germline ends. This CDR3 spans 12 amino acids. From germline, CDR1 is MNHNS and CDR2 SASEGT. The CDR3 nucleotides read TGTGCCAGCAGTGCTCAGGGCTACGAGCAGTACTTC. Amino acids: CASSAQGYEQYF.

This clone has ten or more counts. J is TRBJ2-1 and V is TRBV12-3 or TRBV12-4; D is uncertain. The CDR3 has 12 residues. Deletions cut 5 bases from V and 9 bases from J, with 11 bases between. The CDR3 is CASSTIGVEQFF. The CDR3, as DNA: TGTGCCAGCAGTACCATTGGGGTTGAGCAGTTCTTC.

This clone was seen many times. DNA of the CDR3: TGTGCCAGCACCCATCCCCTGGGCGGCTCTGAAGCTTTCTTT. Protein sequence: CASTHPLGGSEAFF. This chain joins TRBV12-3 or TRBV12-4 and TRBJ1-1, with D hard to call. The CDR3 runs 14 residues. The V end was cut by 7 bases, the J end by 6 bases, with 18 bases between.

By share of the sample, this clone is medium-sized. J is TRBJ2-1 and V is TRBV11-2, with 12 positions matching TRBD2. CDR3 size: 15 residues. J was trimmed by 6 bases and V by 5 bases; bases with no gene match: 5. The germline CDR1 and CDR2 sequences are SGHAT and FQNNGV. CDR3 DNA sequence: TGTGCCAGCAGCCTAAGGACTAGCGGGGCCAATGAGCAGTTCTTC. Translation: CASSLRTSGANEQFF.

The chain couples TRBV5-1 to TRBJ2-3; TRBD1 aligns across 9 bases. Germline lookup yields CDR1 SGHRS and CDR2 YFSETQ. This CDR3 has 16 residues. V was pared by 0 bases and J by 6 bases, with 8 bases of the junction left unmatched. The CDR3, as DNA: TGCGCCAGCAGCTTGGAACAGGGGGCTCGATCGGATACGCAGTATTTT. This sequence encodes CASSLEQGARSDTQYF.

This clone was seen repeatedly, ten times or more. V and J are TRBV6-1 and TRBJ1-2; D not resolved. The length of the CDR3 is 11 residues. The ends were cut back, 8 bases at V and 8 bases at J, with 12 bases in the middle. Per the germline V gene, CDR1 is MNHNS and CDR2 is SASEGT. The CDR3 loop is CASGSELGYTF. CDR3 nucleotide sequence: TGTGCCAGCGGCTCGGAACTGGGCTACACCTTC.

Ten or more counts support this clone. The V call is TRBV7-2, the J call TRBJ1-4; D is unresolved. The V gene lost 1 base and the J gene lost 7 bases, with 7 bases spanning the gap. CDR3 length: 13 amino acids. The germline CDR1 and CDR2 sequences are SGHTA and FQGNSA. The CDR3 sequence: CASSLGFGEKLFF. The CDR3 DNA is TGTGCCAGCAGCTTAGGATTCGGTGAAAAACTGTTTTTT.

This clone was seen at least ten times. The chain uses TRBV24-1 and TRBJ2-3, with D tentatively TRBD1 (6 bases). V shed 7 bases and J shed 4 bases, with 8 bases lying between them. This CDR3 spans 12 amino acids. Germline CDR1 is KGHDR and CDR2 is SFDVKD. The CDR3 protein is CATSRGPDTQYF. In nucleotides, the CDR3 is TGTGCCACCAGCAGGGGTCCAGATACGCAGTATTTT.

In its sample, this clone ranks as medium-sized. This chain's CDR3 is CASSESPRSGAYEQYF. The CDR3 nucleotides are TGTGCCAGCAGTGAATCCCCCCGTAGCGGTGCCTACGAGCAGTACTTC. The chain combines TRBV2 with TRBJ2-7, with D tentatively TRBD2 (6 bases). Looked up from germline, CDR1 is SNHLY and CDR2 is FYNNEI. V was cut by 2 bases and J by 2 bases, with 16 bases left in between. This CDR3 has 16 amino acids.

This clone came up a few times. The gene calls are TRBV5-1 and TRBJ2-5, with TRBD2 matching 10 bases. Trimming removed 6 bases from V and 5 bases from J; junction bases left unmatched: 7. This CDR3 region has 14 residues. The germline V gene has CDR1 SGHRS and CDR2 YFSETQ. The CDR3 DNA reads as TGCGCCAGCAAGCCTAGCGGGGGTTTCGAGACCCAGTACTTC. Protein sequence: CASKPSGGFETQYF.

Ten or more counts support this clone. A much larger clone lies a single base off, so this may be a read error. Other DNA sequences within the sample encode an identical CDR3. The chain carries TRBV5-1 and TRBJ2-2; no firm D call. The CDR3 runs 13 residues. The V end lost 4 bases, the J end lost 3 bases, and 7 bases lay between the germline ends. Germline V CDR1 and CDR2: SGHRS, YFSETQ. The CDR3 loop is CASSRSHTGELFF. For the CDR3, the DNA is TGCGCCAGCAGCCGATCCCACACCGGGGAGCTGTTTTTT.

This clone occurred many times. The chain couples TRBV5-1 to TRBJ1-5; D is unresolved. The germline V gene encodes CDR1 SGHRS and CDR2 YFSETQ. The V gene lost 0 bases and the J gene lost 5 bases, with 9 bases spanning the gap. The CDR3 has 14 residues. The CDR3, as DNA: TGCGCCAGCAGCTTGGGAGGGAGCCATCAGCCCCAGCATTTT. Its protein is CASSLGGSHQPQHF.

This clone is labeled medium-sized. The chain has TRBV13 and TRBJ1-6; weak D call: TRBD1 (5 bases). The CDR3 is 14 amino acids. Germline V gene lookup returns CDR1 PRHDT and CDR2 FYEKMQ (reference sequence). Trimming left V 1 base short and J 6 bases short, with 7 bases between. The CDR3 region has the DNA TGTGCCAGCAGCTTAGCAGGGATTAATTCACCCCTCCACTTT. Translation gives CASSLAGINSPLHF. The whole variable domain, filled in from reference TRBV13 and TRBJ1-6, reads AAGVIQSPRHLIKEKRETATLKCYPIPRHDTVYWYQQGPGQDPQFLISFYEKMQSDKGSIPDRFSAQQFSDYHSELNMSSLELGDSALYFCASSLAGINSPLHFGNGTRLTVT.

This clone was detected many times. The V gene is TRBV3-1, the J gene TRBJ2-2, with D perhaps matching TRBD1 or TRBD2 (5 bases each). The CDR3 has 14 residues. V lost 3 bases and J lost 0, with 5 bases in between. The germline V gene encodes CDR1 LGHDT and CDR2 YNNKEL (reference sequence). The CDR3 here is CASSQGPNTGELFF. The CDR3 bases are TGTGCCAGCAGCCAGGGACCGAACACCGGGGAGCTGTTTTTT.

This clone is classed as hyperexpanded. The chain couples TRBV28 to TRBJ2-7; the D gene is possibly TRBD2 (6 bases). This CDR3 has 14 amino acids. Trimming removed 6 bases at V and 0 bases at J, with 12 bases between. Germline loops: CDR1 MDHEN, CDR2 SYDVKM. The CDR3 bases are TGTGCCAGCAGCGGGGGACGCAGCTCCTACGAGCAGTACTTC. Its protein product is CASSGGRSSYEQYF.

CDR3 region: CASSQRTGVGSPLHF. The CDR3 nucleotides are TGTGCCAGCAGCCAAAGGACGGGAGTTGGTTCACCCCTCCACTTT. The chain has TRBV5-4 and TRBJ1-6; D call uncertain. Trimming took off 4 bases at V and 9 bases at J, with 17 bases between the two ends. The CDR3 spans 15 residues. Germline loops: CDR1 SGHNT, CDR2 YYREEE (reference sequence).

The J gene is TRBJ2-1, the V gene TRBV6-2 or TRBV6-3; TRBD2 matches 13 bases. The CDR3 sequence is 14 residues long. The V and J ends lost 5 bases and 10 bases, in that order; junction bases with no gene match: 5. The germline V gene has CDR1 MNHEY and CDR2 SVGEGT. The chain's CDR3 is CASSRLAGGFEQFF. The DNA of the CDR3 is TGTGCCAGCAGTAGACTAGCGGGAGGATTCGAGCAGTTCTTC.

This clone has a count of ten or more. The chain combines TRBV28 with TRBJ1-6, with D possibly matching TRBD1 (6 bases). CDR1 MDHEN and CDR2 SYDVKM come from the germline V gene. CDR3 length: 16 residues. Trimming shortened V by 3 bases and J by 7 bases, and 16 bases separated the two germline ends. CDR3 amino acids: CASSFLIRGGNSPLHF. CDR3 DNA sequence: TGTGCCAGCAGTTTTTTGATTCGAGGGGGAAATTCACCCCTCCACTTT. Looking up the rest from reference TRBV28 and TRBJ1-6 gives the full variable domain: DVKVTQSSRYLVKRTGEKVFLECVQDMDHENMFWYRQDPGLGLRLIYFSYDVKMKEKGDIPEGYSVSREKKERFSLILESASTNQTSMYLCASSFLIRGGNSPLHFGNGTRLTVT.

Comments on this clone: A single base separates this from a much larger clone, so it may be a read error. This chain links TRBV29-1 with TRBJ2-7, with TRBD2 matching 8 bases. The CDR3 is 13 amino acids. CDR1 is SQVTM, CDR2 ANQGSEA, per germline. For the CDR3, the DNA is TGCATCGTTGGGGATAGCGGGATCCACGAGCAGTACTTC. Translated: CIVGDSGIHEQYF.

This clone appeared a few times. A much more abundant neighbour one base away suggests this may be a read error. This chain links TRBV14 with TRBJ2-1; D uncertain. Trimming removed 1 base at V and 5 bases at J, with 9 bases between. The CDR3 has 14 residues. Germline-derived CDR1 and CDR2 are SGHDN and FVKESK. CDR3 protein: CASSQVRSHNEQFF. The DNA of the CDR3 is TGTGCCAGCAGCCAAGTACGCAGCCACAATGAGCAGTTCTTC.

Within the sample, this clone is medium-sized. The genes are TRBV20-1 and TRBJ2-3; D might be TRBD2 (6 bases). V was pared by 0 bases and J by 4 bases, with 17 bases between. In germline, CDR1 is DFQATT, CDR2 SNEGSKA (reference sequence). The CDR3 extends over 16 amino acids. In DNA, the CDR3 is TGCAGTGCTAGAGATGGTTCGGGAGCGCGCCCAGATACGCAGTATTTT. Its protein product is CSARDGSGARPDTQYF.

Within the sample, this clone is medium-sized. The chain carries TRBV6-1 and TRBJ2-5; a weak D match, TRBD1 (5 bases). V dropped 5 bases and J dropped 3 bases, with 10 bases sitting between them. The CDR3 consists of 13 residues. CDR1 is MNHNS, CDR2 SASEGT, per germline. The CDR3 nucleotides are TGTGCCAGCAGTAGGGGCAGGGAAGAGACCCAGTACTTC. Protein product: CASSRGREETQYF.

This clone was counted at least ten times. The CDR3 coding sequence is TGCAGCGTTGAAAATGAGGCAGCCACCGCTGCCCGATATGGCTACACCTTC. Protein product: CSVENEAATAARYGYTF. This chain links TRBV29-1 with TRBJ1-2; D is unresolved. Between the trimmed V and J ends, which lost 2 bases and 5 bases, there was a span of 24 bases. The CDR3 has 17 amino acids. From germline, CDR1 is SQVTM and CDR2 ANQGSEA.

This clone appeared many times. The chain has TRBV7-3 and TRBJ1-1; D is perhaps TRBD1 (6 bases). Trimming cost V 6 bases and J 2 bases, with 10 bases left between them. Looked up from germline, CDR1 is SGHTA and CDR2 is FQGTGA. The CDR3 is made up of 13 amino acids. Here the CDR3 reads CASSSQGNTEAFF. In nucleotides, the CDR3 is TGTGCCAGCAGTTCACAGGGAAACACTGAAGCTTTCTTT.

This clone was detected ten times or more. The chain is built from TRBV5-1 and TRBJ2-3; D gene ambiguous. The V end was cut by 1 base, the J end by 3 bases, with 9 bases between. Germline-derived CDR1 and CDR2 are SGHRS and YFSETQ. This CDR3 spans 14 amino acids. As DNA, the CDR3 is TGCGCCAGCAGCTTGCCTATGGGAACAGATACGCAGTATTTT. Protein product: CASSLPMGTDTQYF.

Regarding this clone: One junction end does not reproduce the germline sequence, and a read error may be involved. The chain links TRBV5-6 to TRBJ2-7; 10 bases are a match to TRBD2. This CDR3 has 17 amino acids. CDR1 and CDR2 from the germline V gene are SGHDT and YYEEEE. The CDR3 region is CASSFILAGVSSYDQYF. The DNA of the CDR3 is TGTGCCAGCAGCTTTATCCTAGCGGGGGTAAGCTCCTACGATCAGTACTTC.

In this sample, this clone turned up a few times. The V gene is TRBV27, the J gene TRBJ2-7; 8 nucleotides agree with TRBD1. The length of the CDR3 is 17 residues. The germline gives CDR1 MNHEY, CDR2 SMNVEV (reference sequence). V trimming: 7 bases; J trimming: 3 bases; junction bases outside the gene matches: 17. The CDR3 region is CASTHRTGPSEIYEQYF. DNA for the CDR3: TGTGCCAGCACCCACCGGACAGGGCCCTCCGAGATCTACGAGCAGTACTTC.